A single sample is the source of the 12 T cell receptor beta chains below, sequenced in a study of cytomegalovirus exposure and HLA in healthy donors. PCR primers comprised 60 Vbeta and 13 Jbeta primers. Sequenced by immunoSEQ multiplex PCR; TCRdb stores in-frame clones only, minus some. The sample carries around 120,000 clones, just over 15% recorded once. The source material was PBMCs. Receptors originate from a woman younger than 35 in good health and CMV-seronegative.

This clone was recorded a few times. The J gene is TRBJ1-1, the V gene TRBV7-3; 8 nucleotides agree with TRBD1. The CDR3 runs to 15 residues. The V gene's germline CDR1 is SGHTA and CDR2 FQGTGA. V trimming: 1 base; J trimming: 3 bases; junction bases outside the gene matches: 4. Here the CDR3 reads CASSLMGGQDTEAFF. CDR3 nucleotides: TGTGCCAGCAGCTTAATGGGGGGACAGGACACTGAAGCTTTCTTT.

This clone showed up just a few times. The rearrangement links TRBV19 to TRBJ1-1; D call uncertain. Germline values: CDR1 LNHDA, CDR2 SQIVND (reference sequence). This CDR3 is built from 14 residues. The V and J ends lost 7 bases and 4 bases respectively, with 16 bases between them. This CDR3 is CASMRRRGSTEAFF. The DNA for the CDR3 is TGTGCCAGTATGAGGAGGCGAGGGTCCACTGAAGCTTTCTTT.

The CDR3 DNA reads as TGTGCCAGTAGTAGCGAGCCCGTTAGCTCTGGAAACACCATATATTTT. It translates to CASSSEPVSSGNTIYF. This chain uses TRBV19 with TRBJ1-3; D unclear. There are 16 residues in the CDR3. Trimming removed 4 bases at V and 0 bases at J, with 13 bases between. Germline V gene sequence: CDR1 LNHDA, CDR2 SQIVND (reference sequence).

Only a few counts were recorded for this clone. The chain joins TRBV14 to TRBJ2-7, with D maybe TRBD1 (6 bases). Germline values: CDR1 SGHDN, CDR2 FVKESK. V was cut by 3 bases and J by 1 base, with 13 bases left in between. The CDR3 has 15 amino acids. This chain's CDR3 is CASSQTGPTSYEQYF. In DNA, the CDR3 is TGTGCCAGCAGCCAGACAGGTCCTACTTCCTACGAGCAGTACTTC.

V gene TRBV19 combines with J gene TRBJ1-4, with 9 bases matching TRBD1. Germline CDR1 reads LNHDA; CDR2 reads SQIVND (reference sequence). V lost 5 bases and J lost 2; bases outside the gene matches: 12. CDR3 size: 18 residues. This CDR3 is CASSAEGTGRVTNEKLFF. The CDR3 DNA reads TGTGCCAGTAGTGCCGAGGGGACAGGGAGGGTCACTAATGAAAAACTGTTTTTT. Full variable domain (outside the CDR3, taken from reference TRBV19 and TRBJ1-4): DGGITQSPKYLFRKEGQNVTLSCEQNLNHDAMYWYRQDPGQGLRLIYYSQIVNDFQKGDIAEGYSVSREKKESFPLTVTSAQKNPTAFYLCASSAEGTGRVTNEKLFFGSGTQLSVL.

The chain couples TRBV19 to TRBJ2-1, with 11 bases that match TRBD2. The CDR3 is 16 amino acids. Per germline, CDR1 LNHDA and CDR2 SQIVND (reference sequence). V was pared by 8 bases and J by 9 bases, with 15 bases of the junction left unmatched. The CDR3: CASSTSGSRFFGEQFF. The CDR3 DNA sequence: TGTGCCAGTTCTACTAGCGGGAGTAGGTTTTTCGGTGAGCAGTTCTTC.

This CDR3 reads CASSLSSGRAGEQYF. CDR3 nucleotide sequence: TGTGCCAGCAGTTTGAGTAGCGGGAGGGCCGGCGAGCAGTACTTC. This rearrangement joins TRBV28 to TRBJ2-7, with TRBD2 matching 11 bases. V dropped 3 bases and J dropped 6; count of bases not matched to a gene: 7. The CDR3 has 15 amino acids. The germline V gene encodes CDR1 MDHEN and CDR2 SYDVKM.

This clone was detected only a few times. The V gene is TRBV5-4, the J gene TRBJ1-1; 8 bases agree with TRBD1. Trimming removed 4 bases from V and 1 base from J; junction bases left unmatched: 9. CDR1 is SGHNT, CDR2 YYREEE, per germline (reference sequence). CDR3 length equals 16 residues. The chain's CDR3 is CASSRETGAPNTEAFF. CDR3 sequence (DNA): TGTGCCAGCAGCAGAGAGACAGGGGCTCCGAACACTGAAGCTTTCTTT.

The chain uses TRBV2 and TRBJ2-2; 9 positions agree with TRBD1. Germline lookup yields CDR1 SNHLY and CDR2 FYNNEI. The junction had 6 bases not matched to a gene; V was cut back by 8 bases and J by 5 bases. The CDR3 totals 14 residues. The CDR3: CASSTGTGTGELFF. CDR3 coding DNA: TGTGCCAGCTCTACCGGGACAGGGACCGGGGAGCTGTTTTTT.

This clone was seen at least ten times. This chain joins TRBV6-1 and TRBJ2-7, with 7 bases that match TRBD2. The CDR3 runs to 15 residues. Germline lookup yields CDR1 MNHNS and CDR2 SASEGT. The V gene end was trimmed by 1 base and the J gene end by 1 base; junction bases not matched to a gene: 4. CDR3 protein: CASSEGGGGSYEQYF. Here the CDR3 DNA reads TGTGCCAGCAGTGAAGGGGGGGGAGGGTCCTACGAGCAGTACTTC.

The V call is TRBV7-3, the J call TRBJ1-1; D not certain. Trimming removed 3 bases from V and 1 base from J, with 12 bases in between. The length of the CDR3 is 15 residues. CDR1 is SGHTA and CDR2 is FQGTGA in the germline V gene. The CDR3 spells CASSFRCYRNTEAFF. CDR3 nucleotide sequence: TGTGCCAGCAGCTTCCGATGCTACAGGAACACTGAAGCTTTCTTT. The whole variable domain, remainder taken from reference TRBV7-3 and TRBJ1-1, is GAGVSQTPSNKVTEKGKYVELRCDPISGHTALYWYRQSLGQGPEFLIYFQGTGAADDSGLPNDRFFAVRPEGSVSTLKIQRTERGDSAVYLCASSFRCYRNTEAFFGQGTRLTVV.

In its sample, this clone was seen a few times. The rearrangement joins TRBV9 to TRBJ2-1; 9 nucleotides align to TRBD2. CDR3 length: 17 amino acids. The trim removed 0 bases at V and 8 bases at J, leaving 12 bases unmatched. Germline V gene lookup returns CDR1 SGDLS and CDR2 YYNGEE. In nucleotides, the CDR3 is TGTGCCAGCAGCGTAGATGAGGCGGGAGGGCCGGTGGATGAGCAGTTCTTC. Its protein product is CASSVDEAGGPVDEQFF.